This T cell receptor (beta chain) originates from a study of blood T cells in healthy people across ages. On this clonotype itself: Possible read error: a much larger clone is one base away.

The use of a sample-barcoded 5' primer and a J-beta primer mix characterized a second PCR of roughly 6 to 11 cycles. Each cDNA molecule was tagged by a template-switch adaptor with 12 random nucleotides. TCRdb re-called the 5' RACE reads with MiXCR, one entry per CDR3 protein. The data show approximately 960,000 distinct CDR3 sequences, 25% to 35% seen once. These data are also associated with another study on T cells of mothers and their children. Turning to that study: Thymic selection shapes TCR recombination output in related pairs, and it does so similarly in unrelated pairs.

The sequence derives from a woman in her forties in good health. The sequencing sample was made of blood.

The CDR3, as DNA: TGTGCCAGCAGCCGACTTAAGTCGAACACTGAAGCTTTCTTT. The encoded protein is CASSRLKSNTEAFF. The rearrangement uses TRBV28 and TRBJ1-1; D unclear. Trimming took off 6 bases at V and 1 base at J, with 12 bases between the two ends. CDR1 is MDHEN, CDR2 SYDVKM, per germline. The CDR3 contains 14 residues. The full variable domain, rest sourced from reference TRBV28 and TRBJ1-1, is DVKVTQSSRYLVKRTGEKVFLECVQDMDHENMFWYRQDPGLGLRLIYFSYDVKMKEKGDIPEGYSVSREKKERFSLILESASTNQTSMYLCASSRLKSNTEAFFGQGTRLTVV.